This T cell receptor beta chain comes out of a study of tumor-infiltrating lymphocytes in oesophageal squamous cell carcinoma. TCRdb analysed the PCR reads with MiXCR anew, one entry per CDR3 protein. The sample has about 6,700 distinct CDR3 sequences, roughly 15% seen once. V was pared by 6 bases and J by 5 bases, with 9 bases of the junction left unmatched. This CDR3 is built from 17 residues. Per germline, CDR1 SNHLY and CDR2 FYNNEI. Source material: normal esophageal tissue next to the tumor. V usage is TRBV2 and J usage is TRBJ2-2; TRBD2 aligns across 13 bases. The receptor comes from a male donor with esophageal squamous cell carcinoma. The CDR3 loop is CASSDGLAGVRTGELFF. As DNA, the CDR3 is TGTGCCAGCAGCGACGGACTAGCGGGGGTACGGACCGGGGAGCTGTTTTTT.